This T cell receptor beta chain was sequenced during a study of blood T cells in healthy people across ages. Whole-study findings and limits: No one knew whether donors had CMV, which possibly confounded expanded clonotype changes.

PCR was performed a second time for 7 to 11 cycles using a sample-barcoded 5' primer and a J-beta primer mix. From the 5' RACE reads, TCRdb called clonotypes with MiXCR, one entry per CDR3 protein. The sample carries 650,000 to 700,000 distinct CDR3 sequences, 52% recorded once. CDR1 is DFQATT and CDR2 is SNEGSKA in the germline V gene (reference sequence). The CDR3 loop spans 15 amino acids. The V end was cut by 0 bases, the J end by 6 bases, with 14 bases between. A word on this clonotype: Its antigen remains unknown.

The study recruited healthy Caucasian donors from Russia who were aged about 6 to 95. The TCR comes from a woman of 80 years or more in good health. The genes are TRBV20-1 and TRBJ2-2; D unclear. The sample comprised blood. CDR3 sequence reads: CSARDGKGFAGELFF. The CDR3 nucleotides read TGCAGTGCTAGAGATGGCAAGGGTTTCGCCGGGGAGCTGTTTTTT.